The clone carrying this TCR beta chain was recorded a few times. As yet, its antigen is unknown. The data were obtained in a study of T cell responses to AZD1222 COVID-19 vaccine. The CDR3 is 12 amino acids. The germline V gene has CDR1 SGDLS and CDR2 YYNGEE. V was shortened by 3 bases and J by 7 bases, with 8 bases between the two germline ends. Study findings and constraints: Spike-specific TCR breadth and depth rose after two AZD1222 doses. Without day 14 samples, only post-peak T cell repertoires were studied.

Repertoires were generated with immunoSEQ multiplex PCR, while TCRdb's copy carries only in-frame clones and drops some. Of just under 75,000 clones in the sample, 60% to 85% were seen once. The V gene is TRBV9, the J gene TRBJ1-3; D is unclear. The specimen was peripheral blood, collected 28 days after the second AZD1222 dose. This sequence originates from an adult who received the AZD1222 COVID-19 vaccine. CDR3 in amino acids: CASSARDNTIYF. In nucleotides, the CDR3 is TGTGCCAGCAGCGCCCGCGATAACACCATATATTTT.